This T cell receptor (beta chain) was observed in a study of blood T cell repertoires in COVID-19. Study at large: Sources were T cells, B-cell-depleted T cells, or PBMCs; the material itself was cDNA or gDNA.

This clone has a handful of counts. V lost 2 bases, J lost 2 bases, and 6 bases lay in between. This CDR3 is 13 amino acids long. Per germline, CDR1 MNHEY and CDR2 SMNVEV (reference sequence). Generated by immunoSEQ multiplex PCR, the TCRdb table keeps only in-frame clones and is missing some. Of 150,000 to 200,000 clones in the sample, approximately 84% are singletons; the top ten hold approximately 12%. The clonotype originates from a man between 45 and 60 years old who had recovered from COVID-19. V is TRBV27 and J is TRBJ1-2, with unresolved D. The sequenced sample consisted of PBMCs or T cells enriched from blood (not recorded which). The DNA for the CDR3 is TGTGCCAGCAGTTTAAGAGAAAACTATGGCTACACCTTC. Protein product: CASSLRENYGYTF.